One and the same sample provided the 21 T cell receptor beta chains below, sequenced in a study of T cell responses to AZD1222 COVID-19 vaccine. Assay: immunoSEQ multiplex PCR; the TCRdb copy retains only in-frame clones and omits some. Among 150,000 to 200,000 clones listed, roughly 92% were seen once. Sequencing was performed on peripheral blood, taken on day 0 of AZD1222 vaccination. The origin of the receptors is an adult in good health.

The chain couples TRBV12-3 or TRBV12-4 to TRBJ1-2, with D possibly matching TRBD1 (5 bases). This CDR3 is built from 13 residues. Trimming stripped 6 bases from V and 4 bases from J, with 12 bases between. The CDR3 DNA reads TGTGCCAGCAGCCGGTCGGGGGTCTATGGCTACACCTTC. Its translation: CASSRSGVYGYTF.

The rearrangement uses TRBV5-6 and TRBJ2-7; a possible D gene is TRBD1 (5 bases). This CDR3 spans 14 amino acids. V lost 3 bases to trimming and J lost 2 bases, with 12 bases between them. Germline-derived CDR1 and CDR2 are SGHDT and YYEEEE. In nucleotides, the CDR3 is TGTGCCAGCAGCTACGACAGCCGAACCTACGAGCAGTACTTC. This translates into CASSYDSRTYEQYF. Together with reference TRBV5-6 and TRBJ2-7, the CDR3 gives the full variable domain: DAGVTQSPTHLIKTRGQQVTLRCSPKSGHDTVSWYQQALGQGPQFIFQYYEEEERQRGNFPDRFSGHQFPNYSSELNVNALLLGDSALYLCASSYDSRTYEQYFGPGTRLTVT.

The J gene is TRBJ2-2, the V gene TRBV27, with D hard to call. Trimming took 0 bases from V and 7 from J, leaving 0 bases between them. The CDR3 has 11 residues. Germline V gene sequence: CDR1 MNHEY, CDR2 SMNVEV (reference sequence). The CDR3 DNA is TGTGCCAGCAGTTTATCCGGGGAGCTGTTTTTT. It is translated as CASSLSGELFF.

The rearrangement links TRBV10-1 to TRBJ1-1, with D perhaps TRBD1 (6 bases). CDR1 is WNHNN and CDR2 is SYGVQD in the germline V gene (reference sequence). V was trimmed by 6 bases and J by 4 bases, leaving 12 bases between them. The CDR3 has 13 amino acids. In DNA, the CDR3 is TGCGCCAGCAGAGAAGGGGGGACCACTGAAGCTTTCTTT. Its translation is CASREGGTTEAFF.

The chain combines TRBV5-4 with TRBJ1-6; D not certain. The CDR3 has 16 residues. The germline V and J ends were trimmed by 4 bases and 7 bases, with 18 bases remaining between them. In germline, CDR1 is SGHNT, CDR2 YYREEE (reference sequence). The CDR3 bases are TGTGCCAGCAGCAACCCCCTAATTGAGTTCAATTCACCCCTCCACTTT. As protein: CASSNPLIEFNSPLHF.

V and J are TRBV28 and TRBJ1-1; D is unclear. Germline values: CDR1 MDHEN, CDR2 SYDVKM. The CDR3 totals 14 residues. V shed 1 base and J shed 0 bases, with 6 bases lying between them. The DNA for the CDR3 is TGTGCCAGCAGTTTATCCACGCTGAACACTGAAGCTTTCTTT. Translating it yields CASSLSTLNTEAFF.

The chain has TRBV5-6 and TRBJ2-4; TRBD2 aligns across 7 bases. Germline CDR1 SGHDT, CDR2 YYEEEE. This CDR3 spans 16 amino acids. V trimming: 4 bases; J trimming: 8 bases; junction bases outside the gene matches: 15. The CDR3 loop reads CASSPTSGTRFDIQYF. CDR3 bases: TGTGCCAGCAGCCCGACCAGCGGGACCCGATTTGACATTCAGTACTTC.

This chain uses TRBV27 with TRBJ2-1; D call uncertain. The CDR3 totals 13 residues. Looked up from germline, CDR1 is MNHEY and CDR2 is SMNVEV (reference sequence). V gave up 6 bases and J gave up 5 bases, with 11 bases separating them. CDR3 in DNA: TGTGCCAGCAGCCTATATAGGGACAATGAGCAGTTCTTC. This encodes CASSLYRDNEQFF.

This sequence joins TRBV25-1 and TRBJ2-3, with D perhaps given as TRBD1 or TRBD2 (5 bases each). Trimming cost V 6 bases and J 0 bases, with 13 bases left between them. Germline values: CDR1 MGHDK, CDR2 SYGVNS. The CDR3 runs to 15 residues. The chain's CDR3 is CASRPGQSSTDTQYF. The CDR3 DNA is TGTGCCAGCAGACCGGGGCAATCTAGCACAGATACGCAGTATTTT.

This rearrangement joins TRBV6-6 to TRBJ1-5; D is ambiguous. V lost 2 bases, J lost 6 bases, and 11 bases lay in between. The CDR3 runs 14 residues. The germline CDR1 and CDR2 sequences are MNHNY and SVGAGI (reference sequence). Here the CDR3 DNA reads TGTGCCAGCAGTTACAAGCGGTGGCGTCAGCCCCAGCATTTT. Encoded protein: CASSYKRWRQPQHF.

The chain uses TRBV5-4 and TRBJ1-2; no reliable D call. CDR1 SGHNT and CDR2 YYREEE come from the germline V gene (reference sequence). V lost 2 bases, J lost 7 bases, and 6 bases lay in between. CDR3 length: 11 amino acids. In nucleotides, the CDR3 is TGTGCCAGCAGCTTATCGACTGGCTACACCTTC. Protein: CASSLSTGYTF. The complete variable domain, with remaining parts taken from reference TRBV5-4 and TRBJ1-2, reads ETGVTQSPTHLIKTRGQQVTLRCSSQSGHNTVSWYQQALGQGPQFIFQYYREEENGRGNFPPRFSGLQFPNYSSELNVNALELDDSALYLCASSLSTGYTFGSGTRLTVV.

The chain employs TRBV12-3 or TRBV12-4 and TRBJ2-1; TRBD2 agrees at 12 bases. CDR3 length equals 13 residues. J was trimmed by 13 bases and V by 6 bases; bases with no gene match: 7. The CDR3 coding sequence is TGTGCCAGCAGACTAGCGGGAGGCGTTCTTCAGTTCTTC. Translated: CASRLAGGVLQFF.

The V call is TRBV19, the J call TRBJ1-2, with D possibly being TRBD1 (5 bases). From germline, CDR1 is LNHDA and CDR2 SQIVND (reference sequence). V was pared by 6 bases and J by 3 bases, with 20 bases between. The CDR3 length is 16 residues. The CDR3, as DNA: TGTGCCAGTAGGCCGCGACAGAGCTTAATAGACTATGGCTACACCTTC. This gives the protein CASRPRQSLIDYGYTF. Full variable domain (missing parts from reference TRBV19 and TRBJ1-2): DGGITQSPKYLFRKEGQNVTLSCEQNLNHDAMYWYRQDPGQGLRLIYYSQIVNDFQKGDIAEGYSVSREKKESFPLTVTSAQKNPTAFYLCASRPRQSLIDYGYTFGSGTRLTVV.

This chain connects TRBV9 to TRBJ2-1; D unresolved. In germline, CDR1 is SGDLS, CDR2 YYNGEE. V was trimmed by 7 bases and J by 7 bases, leaving 21 bases between them. This CDR3 is built from 15 residues. CDR3 in DNA: TGTGCCAGCTCCCTGGCAGCGTCCCCCTCTAATGAGCAGTTCTTC. It translates to CASSLAASPSNEQFF.

The chain has TRBV11-2 and TRBJ2-1; 10 bases match TRBD2. The CDR3 covers 16 residues. Germline trimming cut 7 bases from V and 6 bases from J; bases unmatched to any gene: 12. Germline V gives CDR1 SGHAT, CDR2 FQNNGV. CDR3 residues: CASNDFSGRSVNEQFF. CDR3 coding DNA: TGTGCCAGCAACGATTTTAGCGGGAGGAGCGTCAATGAGCAGTTCTTC.

V gene TRBV7-3 combines with J gene TRBJ2-2; possibly TRBD2 for D (6 bases). V lost 5 bases to trimming and J lost 4 bases, with 17 bases between them. The CDR3 contains 16 residues. Germline lookup yields CDR1 SGHTA and CDR2 FQGTGA. Here the CDR3 DNA reads TGTGCCAGCAGCCCCGGGGGAGACGGGGGCACCGGGGAGCTGTTTTTT. This codes for CASSPGGDGGTGELFF.

The V call is TRBV6-5, the J call TRBJ2-7; a possible D gene is TRBD2 (5 bases). Germline V gives CDR1 MNHEY, CDR2 SVGAGI. CDR3 size: 15 residues. With 6 bases removed from V and 6 bases from J, the gap between germline ends came to 21 bases. The chain's CDR3 is CASSRLLAPGSEQYF. The CDR3 bases are TGTGCCAGCAGCCGCCTGTTAGCGCCCGGAAGCGAGCAGTACTTC.

This chain connects TRBV5-8 to TRBJ1-2; a possible D gene is TRBD1 (5 bases). This CDR3 has 15 amino acids. CDR1 is SGHTS and CDR2 is YDEGEE in the germline V gene. With 3 bases removed from V and 2 bases from J, the gap between germline ends came to 14 bases. Here the CDR3 reads CASSYQGNKNYGYTF. The DNA of the CDR3 is TGTGCCAGCAGCTATCAGGGAAACAAGAACTATGGCTACACCTTC. Together with reference TRBV5-8 and TRBJ1-2, the CDR3 gives the full variable domain: EAGVTQSPTHLIKTRGQQATLRCSPISGHTSVYWYQQALGLGLQFLLWYDEGEERNRGNFPPRFSGRQFPNYSSELNVNALELEDSALYLCASSYQGNKNYGYTFGSGTRLTVV.

The gene calls are TRBV6-5 and TRBJ2-7; D call uncertain. V was pared by 2 bases and J by 6 bases, with 11 bases between. Germline values: CDR1 MNHEY, CDR2 SVGAGI. The CDR3 has 13 amino acids. CDR3 sequence reads: CASSYGGPGEQYF. CDR3 nucleotide sequence: TGTGCCAGCAGTTACGGCGGACCCGGCGAGCAGTACTTC.

The chain employs TRBV6-5 and TRBJ2-1; 7 positions agree with TRBD1. V gave up 8 bases and J gave up 6 bases; unmatched junction bases: 10. In germline, CDR1 is MNHEY, CDR2 SVGAGI. CDR3 size: 14 residues. CDR3: CASRSRDSSNEQFF. The CDR3 region has the DNA TGTGCCAGCCGGAGCCGGGACAGTTCCAATGAGCAGTTCTTC.

This clone showed up just a few times. The chain couples TRBV4-2 to TRBJ1-5; TRBD1 agrees at 9 bases. Germline CDR1 reads LGHNA; CDR2 reads YNFKEQ. V shed 3 bases and J 1 base; nucleotides not matched to a gene: 4. The CDR3 has 16 residues. This chain's CDR3 is CASSHRQGGSNQPQHF. CDR3 DNA sequence: TGTGCCAGCAGCCATAGACAGGGGGGAAGCAATCAGCCCCAGCATTTT.